The 25 T cell receptor beta chains reported below all come from one sample, sequenced in a study of response to subunit inactivated influenza vaccine. TCRdb re-derived calls from the RT-PCR reads in MiXCR, one entry per CDR3 protein. Among some 850,000 distinct CDR3 sequences listed, around 18% were seen once. Here the sequenced sample was PBMCs from blood, taken roughly 5 days after vaccination. These receptors were taken from a man aged 45 to 65 who received an inactivated influenza vaccine.

Ten or more counts support this clonotype. The chain recombines TRBV29-1 with TRBJ2-5; D tentatively reads TRBD1 or TRBD2 (5 bases each). The CDR3 sequence is 16 residues long. V was pared by 0 bases and J by 0 bases, with 14 bases between. Germline CDR1 is SQVTM and CDR2 is ANQGSEA. Here the CDR3 reads CSVEDPGTLYQETQYF. The CDR3, as DNA: TGCAGCGTTGAAGACCCGGGGACCCTGTACCAAGAGACCCAGTACTTC.

This clonotype was seen a handful of times. V usage is TRBV15 and J usage is TRBJ2-7; 8 bases match TRBD1. J lost 6 bases, V lost 0 bases, and 10 bases had no gene match. CDR3 length equals 16 residues. Germline CDR1 is LNHNV and CDR2 is YYDKDF (reference sequence). CDR3 DNA sequence: TGTGCCACCAGCAGAGATCTCCAGGGGGCGCGTAGCGAGCAGTACTTC. Its protein product is CATSRDLQGARSEQYF.

This clonotype was seen repeatedly, ten times or more. The chain joins TRBV28 to TRBJ2-4, with 8 bases aligning to TRBD2. There are 15 residues in the CDR3. J gave up 8 bases and V 4 bases, and 10 bases lay outside the gene matches. The V gene's germline CDR1 is MDHEN and CDR2 SYDVKM. CDR3 sequence reads: CASSSPRRGGYIQYF. In nucleotides, the CDR3 is TGTGCCAGCAGTTCACCCCGCCGGGGGGGGTACATTCAGTACTTC.

The V gene is TRBV30, the J gene TRBJ2-7; the D gene could be TRBD1 or TRBD2 (6 bases each). The V gene lost 2 bases and the J gene lost 1 base, with 12 bases spanning the gap. The germline gives CDR1 GTSNPN, CDR2 SVGIG (reference sequence). The CDR3 runs 14 residues. CDR3 loop: CAWSKGGPSYEQYF. Written as DNA, the CDR3 is TGTGCCTGGAGTAAGGGGGGCCCTTCCTACGAGCAGTACTTC.

This clonotype was detected only a few times. The V gene is TRBV7-2, the J gene TRBJ2-3, with D perhaps TRBD2 (5 bases). The CDR3 contains 16 residues. Looked up from germline, CDR1 is SGHTA and CDR2 is FQGNSA. The V end was cut by 5 bases, the J end by 2 bases, with 17 bases between. CDR3 region: CASSRMDQRPTDTQYF. CDR3 bases: TGTGCCAGCAGCCGGATGGACCAGCGGCCCACAGATACGCAGTATTTT.

This clonotype has only a few counts. V is TRBV6-5 and J is TRBJ2-7; D might be TRBD1 or TRBD2, each matching 5 bases. V was trimmed by 2 bases and J by 6 bases, leaving 23 bases between them. From germline, CDR1 is MNHEY and CDR2 SVGAGI. The CDR3 covers 17 residues. This CDR3 is CASSYPTTGPRKAEQYF. The CDR3 region has the DNA TGTGCCAGCAGTTACCCAACTACGGGACCCCGGAAGGCCGAGCAGTACTTC.

This chain uses TRBV28 with TRBJ1-2; D is unclear. The CDR3 spans 15 residues. Germline loops: CDR1 MDHEN, CDR2 SYDVKM. V was pared by 2 bases and J by 6 bases, with 16 bases between. CDR3 in DNA: TGTGCCAGCAGTTTAACGGGGATCCGGCGGAATGGCTACACCTTC. The encoded protein is CASSLTGIRRNGYTF.

This clonotype was observed a few times. The genes are TRBV28 and TRBJ1-2; 9 bases map to TRBD1. Trimming removed 4 bases from V and 5 bases from J; junction bases left unmatched: 8. CDR3 length equals 15 residues. Looked up from germline, CDR1 is MDHEN and CDR2 is SYDVKM. The CDR3 DNA is TGTGCCAGCAGTTCGGGACAGGGTTTTAGTTATGGCTACACCTTC. This sequence encodes CASSSGQGFSYGYTF.

V usage is TRBV20-1 and J usage is TRBJ2-1, with a weak D call TRBD1 (6 bases). Germline V gene data show CDR1 as DFQATT and CDR2 as SNEGSKA (reference sequence). CDR3 length equals 13 residues. Trimming removed 7 bases from V and 3 bases from J, with 13 bases in between. The CDR3 sequence is CSVKGHDYNEQFF. The CDR3 DNA is TGCAGTGTCAAGGGACACGACTACAATGAGCAGTTCTTC.

CDR3 in amino acids: CASTHRNEQFF. CDR3 nucleotides: TGTGCCAGTACGCACCGCAATGAGCAGTTCTTC. The rearrangement links TRBV19 to TRBJ2-1; D remains ambiguous. V gave up 7 bases and J gave up 6 bases, with 7 bases separating them. The CDR3 runs to 11 residues. The V gene's germline CDR1 is LNHDA and CDR2 SQIVND (reference sequence).

This clonotype has just a few counts. The CDR3 reads CASSLGSGIKNIQYF. In DNA, the CDR3 is TGTGCCAGCAGTTTAGGGTCCGGGATAAAAAACATTCAGTACTTC. This chain joins TRBV12-3 or TRBV12-4 and TRBJ2-4; tentative D call: TRBD2 (5 bases). The CDR3 extends over 15 amino acids. Trimming shortened V by 1 base and J by 4 bases, and 11 bases separated the two germline ends.

To note about this clonotype: Just one base apart from a much larger clone, this may be a read error. V gene TRBV6-2 or TRBV6-3 combines with J gene TRBJ1-5; 10 nucleotides line up with TRBD1. This CDR3 spans 14 amino acids. Germline CDR1 is MNHEY and CDR2 is SVGEGT. CDR3 nucleotides: TGTGTCAGCAGCACGACAGGGGGCTGGCAGCCCCAGCATTTT. Its protein is CVSSTTGGWQPQHF.

In this sample, this clonotype turned up once. V usage is TRBV6-2 or TRBV6-3 and J usage is TRBJ2-1; the match to TRBD1 covers 9 bases. The germline V gene encodes CDR1 MNHEY and CDR2 SVGEGT. CDR3 length: 18 residues. The J segment lost 5 bases and the V segment lost 6 bases, leaving 17 bases of the junction unmatched. The CDR3 DNA follows: TGTGCCAGCAGCGTCCCCCCTCAAAACAGGGGGCTGAACAATGAGCAGTTCTTC. Amino acid sequence: CASSVPPQNRGLNNEQFF.

This clonotype came up a few times. The chain uses TRBV20-1 and TRBJ2-5; 7 bases match TRBD2. Trimming removed 5 bases from V and 5 bases from J; junction bases left unmatched: 5. Germline V CDR1 and CDR2: DFQATT, SNEGSKA (reference sequence). CDR3 length: 12 residues. DNA of the CDR3: TGCAGTGCTCGTAAGGGAGGGGAGACCCAGTACTTC. It codes for CSARKGGETQYF.

In this sample, this clonotype turned up once. The rearrangement uses TRBV7-9 and TRBJ2-1, with 8 bases aligning to TRBD2. Germline assignment: CDR1 SEHNR and CDR2 FQNEAQ (reference sequence). The CDR3 is 15 residues long. V shed 0 bases and J 8 bases; nucleotides not matched to a gene: 6. DNA of the CDR3: TGTGCCAGCAGCTTAGCGATCCGGGAGGGCCATGAGCAGTTCTTC. Its protein product is CASSLAIREGHEQFF.

This sequence joins TRBV7-9 and TRBJ2-3; weak D call: TRBD2 (6 bases). Trimming shortened V by 1 base and J by 3 bases, and 8 bases separated the two germline ends. The CDR3 has 14 residues. Germline V gene data show CDR1 as SEHNR and CDR2 as FQNEAQ (reference sequence). This CDR3 is CASSLVGRTDTQYF. In nucleotides, the CDR3 is TGTGCCAGCAGCTTAGTGGGGAGGACAGATACGCAGTATTTT. Full variable domain (outside the CDR3, taken from reference TRBV7-9 and TRBJ2-3): DTGVSQNPRHKITKRGQNVTFRCDPISEHNRLYWYRQTLGQGPEFLTYFQNEAQLEKSRLLSDRFSAERPKGSFSTLEIQRTEQGDSAMYLCASSLVGRTDTQYFGPGTRLTVL.

Ten or more counts support this clonotype. The V and J genes are TRBV12-3 or TRBV12-4 and TRBJ1-6; possible D gene TRBD1, 5 bases. This CDR3 has 14 amino acids. V was pared by 7 bases and J by 4 bases, with 11 bases between. In DNA, the CDR3 is TGTGCCAGCACCCCGGGACTGTATAATTCACCCCTCCACTTT. The encoded protein is CASTPGLYNSPLHF.

The table lists this clonotype with many counts. CDR3 in DNA: TGTGCCAGCAGCTTACCCGCTAACTATGGCTACACCTTC. Amino acids: CASSLPANYGYTF. The V call is TRBV7-9, the J call TRBJ1-2; no reliable D call. Germline CDR1 and CDR2: SEHNR and FQNEAQ (reference sequence). V was cut by 2 bases and J by 0 bases, with 4 bases left in between. The CDR3 is 13 residues long. Full variable domain (outside the CDR3, taken from reference TRBV7-9 and TRBJ1-2): DTGVSQNPRHKITKRGQNVTFRCDPISEHNRLYWYRQTLGQGPEFLTYFQNEAQLEKSRLLSDRFSAERPKGSFSTLEIQRTEQGDSAMYLCASSLPANYGYTFGSGTRLTVV.

The sample holds a few counts of this clonotype. This CDR3 reads CASRSEDAAYEQYF. Here the CDR3 DNA reads TGTGCCAGCAGGTCAGAGGACGCAGCCTACGAGCAGTACTTC. The V gene is TRBV5-6, the J gene TRBJ2-7; no definite D call. CDR1 is SGHDT and CDR2 is YYEEEE in the germline V gene. The CDR3 consists of 14 residues. V was clipped by 5 bases and J by 2 bases, with 14 bases between them.

The chain joins TRBV28 to TRBJ2-1; TRBD2 agrees at 9 bases. Unmatched junction bases numbered 13, after V lost 8 bases and J lost 2 bases. The germline CDR1 and CDR2 sequences are MDHEN and SYDVKM. The CDR3 extends over 17 amino acids. CDR3 sequence (DNA): TGTGCCAGCGACCATATGACTAGCGGACGGACCTACAATGAGCAGTTCTTC. Amino acid sequence: CASDHMTSGRTYNEQFF.

This clonotype was observed a few times. The chain combines TRBV20-1 with TRBJ1-2; 8 bases agree with TRBD1. V lost 3 bases, J lost 1 base, and 7 bases stayed unmatched. The CDR3 sequence is 15 residues long. CDR1 and CDR2 from the germline V gene are DFQATT and SNEGSKA (reference sequence). Here the CDR3 DNA reads TGCAGTGCTAGCAACAGGGGGGGTAGTAACTATGGCTACACCTTC. Translating gives CSASNRGGSNYGYTF.

The table lists this clonotype with a few counts. The genes are TRBV18 and TRBJ1-1; TRBD1 might be the D (6 bases). Trimming shortened V by 2 bases and J by 1 base, and 11 bases separated the two germline ends. Germline CDR1 KGHSH, CDR2 LQKENI. There are 15 residues in the CDR3. CDR3 bases: TGTGCCAGCTCACCAGGGGGACACAAGAACACTGAAGCTTTCTTT. Protein sequence: CASSPGGHKNTEAFF.

There are many counts of this clonotype. This rearrangement joins TRBV5-5 to TRBJ2-5; the D gene is possibly TRBD2 (6 bases). The V end lost 4 bases, the J end lost 5 bases, and 15 bases lay between the germline ends. Germline V CDR1 and CDR2: SGHKS, YYEKEE (reference sequence). This CDR3 has 14 amino acids. The CDR3 is CASSVGGAGETQYF. CDR3 bases: TGTGCCAGCAGCGTTGGCGGGGCCGGGGAGACCCAGTACTTC.

This clonotype was seen more than once but under ten times. The V call is TRBV5-6, the J call TRBJ2-1, with D perhaps TRBD2 (6 bases). This CDR3 region has 18 residues. The V gene lost 4 bases and the J gene lost 0 bases, with 20 bases spanning the gap. Germline loops: CDR1 SGHDT, CDR2 YYEEEE. CDR3 DNA: TGTGCCAGCAGCGTCAGTCCGTGGCGGGATCTCTCCTACAATGAGCAGTTCTTC. It encodes CASSVSPWRDLSYNEQFF.

This clonotype showed up just a few times. V and J are TRBV10-2 and TRBJ2-5; TRBD1 matches at 7 bases. Germline V CDR1 and CDR2: WSHSY, SAAADI. The CDR3 loop spans 15 amino acids. The ends lost 7 bases at V and 4 bases at J; junction bases unmatched: 12. The CDR3 here is CASTGDSSFRETQYF. The DNA of the CDR3 is TGCGCCAGCACTGGGGACAGCTCCTTCCGAGAGACCCAGTACTTC.